The 3 T cell receptor beta chains reported below all come from one sample, sequenced in a study of T cells in Graves' hyperthyroidism and ophthalmopathy. TCR beta CDR3 regions were amplified from RNA transcripts. HTBI primers were used for first-round RT-PCR of the TCR CDR3. MiXCR was run by TCRdb on the multiplex PCR reads, yielding one entry per CDR3 protein. The sample yields more than 350,000 distinct CDR3 sequences, 15% seen once. The sample was blood. These receptors were collected from a woman between 25 and 40 years old with Graves' hyperthyroidism.

The gene calls are TRBV25-1 and TRBJ1-4; D call uncertain. The CDR3 consists of 11 residues. Germline values: CDR1 MGHDK, CDR2 SYGVNS. V gave up 1 base and J gave up 9 bases, with 3 bases separating them. In DNA, the CDR3 is TGTGCCAGCAGTGAATTTCAAAAACTGTTTTTT. Translation: CASSEFQKLFF.

V gene TRBV5-5 combines with J gene TRBJ2-1; TRBD2 matches at 7 bases. The germline V gene encodes CDR1 SGHKS and CDR2 YYEKEE (reference sequence). The V and J ends lost 0 bases and 4 bases, in that order; junction bases with no gene match: 10. This CDR3 comprises 17 residues. The CDR3 reads CASSLGLSSGLYNEQFF. CDR3 sequence (DNA): TGTGCCAGCAGCTTGGGTTTGTCTAGCGGACTTTACAATGAGCAGTTCTTC.

At least ten counts were recorded for this clonotype. The chain joins TRBV3-1 to TRBJ2-7; 7 nucleotides match TRBD2. V lost 5 bases, J lost 0 bases, and 4 bases stayed unmatched. Germline values: CDR1 LGHDT, CDR2 YNNKEL (reference sequence). CDR3 size: 14 residues. The CDR3 DNA follows: TGTGCCAGCAGCGCAGCGGGGAACTCCTACGAGCAGTACTTC. Translating it yields CASSAAGNSYEQYF.